Each of the 21 T cell receptor beta chains below was sequenced from the same sample in a study of CD8 T cells in Susac syndrome. After extraction with the RNeasy kit, roughly 0.5 to 1 ug of the RNA was reverse transcribed using random hexamers. TCRdb reanalysed the immunoSEQ multiplex PCR reads using MiXCR and keeps one entry per CDR3 protein. The table includes around 200,000 distinct CDR3 sequences, around 95% detected once. Sequenced material: CD4+ T cells from PBMCs. These receptors came from a human donor with multiple sclerosis.

V is TRBV6-2 or TRBV6-3 and J is TRBJ1-5; D not resolved. The V end was cut by 10 bases, the J end by 5 bases, with 12 bases between. CDR3 length: 12 amino acids. From germline, CDR1 is MNHEY and CDR2 SVGEGT. The DNA of the CDR3 is TGTGCCACCGCAGATCCTTATCAGCCCCAGCATTTT. Translating gives CATADPYQPQHF.

The chain recombines TRBV11-2 with TRBJ2-1; perhaps TRBD2 as D (6 bases). V lost 5 bases to trimming and J lost 8 bases, with 10 bases between them. The CDR3 totals 12 residues. Germline V gene data show CDR1 as SGHAT and CDR2 as FQNNGV. The CDR3 here is CASSPTSYEQFF. The CDR3 DNA reads TGTGCCAGCAGCCCCACTAGCTATGAGCAGTTCTTC. The variable domain in full, with the rest retrieved from reference TRBV11-2 and TRBJ2-1, is EAGVAQSPRYKIIEKRQSVAFWCNPISGHATLYWYQQILGQGPKLLIQFQNNGVVDDSQLPKDRFSAERLKGVDSTLKIQPAKLEDSAVYLCASSPTSYEQFFGPGTRLTVL.

This chain links TRBV3-1 with TRBJ2-1, with TRBD2 as a possible D gene (6 bases). Trimming left V 4 bases short and J 0 bases short, with 16 bases between. The CDR3 is 17 residues long. Germline CDR1 is LGHDT and CDR2 is YNNKEL (reference sequence). CDR3 residues: CASSLEGGTFSYNEQFF. The CDR3 DNA sequence: TGTGCCAGCAGCCTGGAAGGCGGGACCTTCTCCTACAATGAGCAGTTCTTC.

This clonotype was seen once. The rearrangement joins TRBV27 to TRBJ1-5, with D possibly matching TRBD1 (6 bases). Trimming took 2 bases from V and 5 from J, leaving 13 bases between them. This CDR3 has 15 residues. CDR1 is MNHEY and CDR2 is SMNVEV in the germline V gene (reference sequence). The chain's CDR3 is CASSLNRAADQPQHF. The CDR3 DNA reads TGTGCCAGCAGTTTAAACAGGGCGGCTGATCAGCCCCAGCATTTT.

The chain is built from TRBV9 and TRBJ2-3; D unresolved. Between the trimmed V and J ends, which lost 2 bases and 2 bases, there was a span of 6 bases. The germline V gene encodes CDR1 SGDLS and CDR2 YYNGEE. The CDR3 extends over 13 amino acids. The CDR3 protein is CASSVRVTDTQYF. CDR3 bases: TGTGCCAGCAGCGTTAGGGTCACAGATACGCAGTATTTT.

V and J are TRBV25-1 and TRBJ1-1, with no clear D. In germline, CDR1 is MGHDK, CDR2 SYGVNS. The V and J ends lost 8 bases and 11 bases respectively, with 18 bases between them. The CDR3 is 12 residues long. The DNA of the CDR3 is TGTGCCAGCTCAGAAGGAAGGGAACGGGCTTTCTTT. This gives the protein CASSEGRERAFF.

CDR3 nucleotide sequence: TGCAGTGCTAGAATAGAGGCAGGTGCTGGAAACACCATATATTTT. This encodes CSARIEAGAGNTIYF. The chain carries TRBV20-1 and TRBJ1-3; D call uncertain. V lost 2 bases, J lost 2 bases, and 13 bases lay in between. This CDR3 is built from 15 residues. Germline CDR1 reads DFQATT; CDR2 reads SNEGSKA (reference sequence).

The chain has TRBV27 and TRBJ2-1; 10 bases fit TRBD1. This CDR3 is 16 amino acids long. Germline assignment: CDR1 MNHEY and CDR2 SMNVEV (reference sequence). The junction had 7 bases not matched to a gene; V was cut back by 5 bases and J by 3 bases. Here the CDR3 DNA reads TGTGCCAGCAGTGGCGACAGGGGGCTCATCTACAATGAGCAGTTCTTC. It encodes CASSGDRGLIYNEQFF.

The chain employs TRBV10-3 and TRBJ1-4; 10 positions match TRBD1. Unmatched junction bases numbered 3, after V lost 4 bases and J lost 10 bases. Germline loops: CDR1 ENHRY, CDR2 SYGVKD. This CDR3 has 13 residues. CDR3 sequence reads: CAISADRGRKLFF. The CDR3 nucleotides read TGTGCCATCAGTGCGGACAGGGGGAGAAAACTGTTTTTT.

This rearrangement joins TRBV29-1 to TRBJ1-1; D is unresolved. In germline, CDR1 is SQVTM, CDR2 ANQGSEA. The CDR3 is 12 residues long. Trimming removed 6 bases from V and 0 bases from J, with 8 bases in between. Here the CDR3 DNA reads TGCAGCGTCCGAGCCCTGAACACTGAAGCTTTCTTT. It is translated as CSVRALNTEAFF.

The rearrangement joins TRBV25-1 to TRBJ2-7; 7 nucleotides align to TRBD2. CDR3 length: 12 residues. The V gene end was trimmed by 7 bases and the J gene end by 3 bases; junction bases not matched to a gene: 3. Germline V CDR1 and CDR2: MGHDK, SYGVNS. The chain's CDR3 is CASKGGGYEQYF. The CDR3, as DNA: TGTGCCAGCAAGGGCGGGGGCTACGAGCAGTACTTC.

The CDR3 sequence is CSVERVTYNEQFF. The DNA of the CDR3 is TGCAGCGTTGAGAGGGTGACCTACAATGAGCAGTTCTTC. The gene calls are TRBV29-1 and TRBJ2-1; a weak D match, TRBD2 (5 bases). V lost 3 bases to trimming and J lost 2 bases, with 8 bases between them. Per the germline V gene, CDR1 is SQVTM and CDR2 is ANQGSEA. The CDR3 extends over 13 amino acids.

This clonotype was counted a single time. The chain combines TRBV27 with TRBJ1-1, with TRBD1 matching 7 bases. CDR1 is MNHEY and CDR2 is SMNVEV in the germline V gene (reference sequence). The V gene end was trimmed by 3 bases and the J gene end by 13 bases; junction bases not matched to a gene: 5. This CDR3 is built from 11 residues. CDR3 nucleotide sequence: TGTGCCAGCAGTTTCGGACAGGATCATTTCTTT. Its translation is CASSFGQDHFF.

This rearrangement joins TRBV9 to TRBJ2-1; TRBD1 might be the D (5 bases). Trimming took 0 bases from V and 7 from J, leaving 14 bases between them. From germline, CDR1 is SGDLS and CDR2 YYNGEE. This CDR3 has 15 amino acids. In DNA, the CDR3 is TGTGCCAGCAGCGTAGAGGGGAACGAAGTAAATGAGCAGTTCTTC. Protein sequence: CASSVEGNEVNEQFF.

V and J are TRBV29-1 and TRBJ2-7; D assignment may be TRBD1 or TRBD2 (5 bases each). Germline V CDR1 and CDR2: SQVTM, ANQGSEA. Trimming cost V 5 bases and J 6 bases, with 17 bases left between them. The CDR3 has 13 residues. CDR3 protein: CSVRRGTFAEQYF. The CDR3 nucleotides read TGCAGCGTTCGGCGTGGGACGTTTGCCGAGCAGTACTTC.

The chain uses TRBV7-9 and TRBJ1-5; TRBD1 agrees at 7 bases. Looked up from germline, CDR1 is SEHNR and CDR2 is FQNEAQ (reference sequence). The CDR3 contains 15 residues. Trimming cost V 5 bases and J 3 bases; bases outside gene matches: 7. The CDR3: CASSTGTADNQPQHF. CDR3 DNA sequence: TGTGCCAGCAGCACCGGGACAGCGGACAATCAGCCCCAGCATTTT.

The chain has TRBV3-1 and TRBJ2-2; D unresolved. The V gene lost 2 bases and the J gene lost 4 bases, with 20 bases spanning the gap. This CDR3 region has 18 residues. Germline assignment: CDR1 LGHDT and CDR2 YNNKEL (reference sequence). The CDR3 spells CASSQQKPQSPATGELFF. CDR3 in DNA: TGTGCCAGCAGCCAACAAAAACCACAGAGTCCCGCCACCGGGGAGCTGTTTTTT. Full variable domain (rest looked up from reference TRBV3-1 and TRBJ2-2): DTAVSQTPKYLVTQMGNDKSIKCEQNLGHDTMYWYKQDSKKFLKIMFSYNNKELIINETVPNRFSPKSPDKAHLNLHINSLELGDSAVYFCASSQQKPQSPATGELFFGEGSRLTVL.

The chain has TRBV3-1 and TRBJ1-1; 7 bases match TRBD1. V shed 4 bases and J 7 bases; nucleotides not matched to a gene: 3. This CDR3 region has 12 residues. Germline values: CDR1 LGHDT, CDR2 YNNKEL (reference sequence). CDR3 sequence reads: CASSPRGLEAFF. The CDR3 bases are TGTGCCAGCAGCCCTAGGGGGCTTGAAGCTTTCTTT.

CDR3 coding DNA: TGCAGTGCTAGAGGGACTAAGGTGTACGAGACCCAGTACTTC. Residues: CSARGTKVYETQYF. V usage is TRBV20-1 and J usage is TRBJ2-5; weak D call: TRBD2 (6 bases). CDR1 DFQATT and CDR2 SNEGSKA come from the germline V gene (reference sequence). This CDR3 contains 14 residues. The germline V and J ends were trimmed by 1 base and 5 bases, with 14 bases remaining between them.

The chain recombines TRBV18 with TRBJ1-2; D is undetermined. CDR1 and CDR2 from the germline V gene are KGHSH and LQKENI. The CDR3 runs to 14 residues. Deletions cut 5 bases from V and 4 bases from J, with 14 bases between. This chain's CDR3 is CASSSTEGFYGYTF. The CDR3 DNA follows: TGTGCCAGCTCATCAACCGAGGGCTTCTATGGCTACACCTTC.

The chain carries TRBV29-1 and TRBJ1-5; 9 positions agree with TRBD1. The CDR3 has 15 amino acids. Germline V lookup: CDR1 SQVTM, CDR2 ANQGSEA. V was clipped by 5 bases and J by 4 bases; unmatched bases: 9. This chain's CDR3 is CSVQTGQGGNQPQHF. The DNA of the CDR3 is TGCAGCGTTCAAACGGGACAGGGCGGTAATCAGCCCCAGCATTTT.